Shown below are 22 T cell receptor beta chains from a single sample sequenced in a study of T cells expressing NK-cell markers. TCRdb re-called the 5' RACE reads; every CDR3 protein appears as one record, without DNA. This sample contains 200,000 to 300,000 distinct CDR3 sequences. Source material: blood T cells: a sorted CD56 or NKG2C T cell subset, CD4+ or CD8+ T cells, or bulk PBMC T cells (not recorded which). The receptors derive from a woman aged 18 to 75 in good health.

The chain links TRBV5-1 to TRBJ1-2; lacking DNA, the TRBD1 call made by TCRdb goes unchecked. The CDR3 consists of 15 residues. CDR1 and CDR2 from the germline V gene are SGHRS and YFSETQ. The CDR3 protein is CASSHTRDRGYGYTF. The complete variable domain, with remaining parts taken from reference TRBV5-1 and TRBJ1-2, reads KAGVTQTPRYLIKTRGQQVTLSCSPISGHRSVSWYQQTPGQGLQFLFEYFSETQRNKGNFPGRFSGRQFSNSRSEMNVSTLELGDSALYLCASSHTRDRGYGYTFGSGTRLTVV.

The rearrangement joins TRBV5-1 to TRBJ2-3. The CDR3 runs 16 residues. Germline values: CDR1 SGHRS, CDR2 YFSETQ. The CDR3 sequence is CASSSDPRPSTDTQYF.

The rearrangement joins TRBV7-2 to TRBJ1-4. Germline lookup yields CDR1 SGHTA and CDR2 FQGNSA. The CDR3 consists of 14 residues. This chain's CDR3 is CASSLAGPNEKLFF.

The CDR3 reads CASSSRGGRDSPLHF. The V call is TRBV21-1, the J call TRBJ1-6. TRBV21-1 is a pseudogene locus. The CDR3 is made up of 15 amino acids.

The chain carries TRBV7-2 and TRBJ1-6. Germline CDR1 is SGHTA and CDR2 is FQGNSA. The CDR3 runs 12 residues. This CDR3 is CASTKSGSPLHF.

V usage is TRBV7-8 and J usage is TRBJ1-3; TCRdb's assignment of TRBD1 cannot be checked, as there is no DNA. CDR3 size: 15 residues. Germline V gene lookup returns CDR1 SGHVS and CDR2 FQNEAQ. CDR3: CASSSWTSSGNTIYF.

The chain carries TRBV29-1 and TRBJ2-1; the TCRdb D gene call, TRBD2, has no DNA to confirm it. In germline, CDR1 is SQVTM, CDR2 ANQGSEA. This CDR3 has 13 residues. CDR3 in amino acids: CSVVPRASNEQFF.

The chain combines TRBV7-2 with TRBJ1-1. Germline V CDR1 and CDR2: SGHTA, FQGNSA. The CDR3 loop spans 13 amino acids. The CDR3 reads CASSLGQYTEAFF.

J is TRBJ2-7 and V is TRBV6-6; there is no DNA to check the TCRdb D call of TRBD2. This CDR3 region has 11 residues. Per germline, CDR1 MNHNY and CDR2 SVGAGI (reference sequence). CDR3 residues: CASSPSVVQYF.

V usage is TRBV12-3 or TRBV12-4 and J usage is TRBJ2-1. There are 15 residues in the CDR3. CDR3 loop: CASSLAGLNYNEQFF.

This chain connects TRBV20-1 to TRBJ1-5; the D call from TCRdb, TRBD1, cannot be confirmed without DNA. CDR3 length equals 13 residues. Germline assignment: CDR1 DFQATT and CDR2 SNEGSKA (reference sequence). CDR3 protein: CSASPDINQPQHF.

This chain joins TRBV7-2 and TRBJ2-1. From germline, CDR1 is SGHTA and CDR2 FQGNSA. CDR3 length equals 15 residues. CDR3 in amino acids: CASSFFQTHGNEQFF. Combining the CDR3 with reference TRBV7-2 and TRBJ2-1 gives the whole variable domain GAGVSQSPSNKVTEKGKDVELRCDPISGHTALYWYRQSLGQGLEFLIYFQGNSAPDKSGLPSDRFSAERTGGSVSTLTIQRTQQEDSAVYLCASSFFQTHGNEQFFGPGTRLTVL.

This CDR3 reads CASSPRSPYNEQFF. V usage is TRBV11-3 and J usage is TRBJ2-1; TCRdb's D gene call, TRBD1, goes unchecked for lack of DNA. From germline, CDR1 is SGHNT and CDR2 YENEEA. The CDR3 sequence is 14 residues long.

The chain uses TRBV4-2 and TRBJ2-1; the D call from TCRdb, TRBD2, cannot be confirmed without DNA. The CDR3 is 15 amino acids. Germline V lookup: CDR1 LGHNA, CDR2 YNFKEQ. The CDR3 region is CASSPPGLAGNEQFF.

The chain recombines TRBV10-3 with TRBJ2-7; checking the TCRdb D call of TRBD1 is not possible without DNA. CDR3 length: 13 residues. Germline V CDR1 and CDR2: ENHRY, SYGVKD. The CDR3 is CALMESGGGEQYF.

The J gene is TRBJ1-6, the V gene TRBV5-5; TCRdb proposes TRBD1, but this gene call is untestable without DNA. The CDR3 runs to 14 residues. Per the germline V gene, CDR1 is SGHKS and CDR2 is YYEKEE (reference sequence). The CDR3 sequence is CASSGGADNSPLHF.

The chain is built from TRBV18 and TRBJ2-3; TCRdb proposes TRBD1, but this gene call is untestable without DNA. CDR3 length: 16 amino acids. CDR1 and CDR2 from the germline V gene are KGHSH and LQKENI. The CDR3 region is CASSQSGTGVTDTQYF. The variable domain in full, with the rest retrieved from reference TRBV18 and TRBJ2-3, is NAGVMQNPRHLVRRRGQEARLRCSPMKGHSHVYWYRQLPEEGLKFMVYLQKENIIDESGMPKERFSAEFPKEGPSILRIQQVVRGDSAAYFCASSQSGTGVTDTQYFGPGTRLTVL.

This rearrangement joins TRBV6-2 or TRBV6-3 to TRBJ2-5; TCRdb gives TRBD2 as the D gene, but with no DNA this cannot be confirmed. The CDR3 has 15 amino acids. CDR1 and CDR2 (germline): MNHEY, SVGEGT. The CDR3 loop is CASLLQGLAGETQYF.

V is TRBV3-1 and J is TRBJ2-7. Per the germline V gene, CDR1 is LGHDT and CDR2 is YNNKEL (reference sequence). The CDR3 runs to 16 residues. CDR3 amino acids: CASSQDLGGSPYEQYF.

The genes are TRBV6-1 and TRBJ2-7; TCRdb's D call, TRBD1, is unchecked because there is no DNA. CDR1 and CDR2 from the germline V gene are MNHNS and SASEGT. CDR3 size: 14 residues. The CDR3 sequence is CASGFDRARGEQYF.

CDR3 loop: CAIRRSGTGGSKGYEQYF. The chain joins TRBV10-3 to TRBJ2-7; TCRdb indicates TRBD1, and absent DNA this call remains unverified. CDR1 is ENHRY, CDR2 SYGVKD, per germline. This CDR3 spans 18 amino acids.

This chain uses TRBV23-1 with TRBJ2-2; TCRdb's assignment of TRBD2 cannot be checked, as there is no DNA. TRBV23-1 is identified as an open reading frame with a role that is uncertain. The CDR3 is 21 residues long. This CDR3 is CASSHRHDGTSGGSDTGELFF.